This TCR beta chain was sequenced during a study of cytomegalovirus exposure and HLA in healthy donors. 13 Jbeta primers and 60 Vbeta primers were used for the PCR. The protocol was immunoSEQ multiplex PCR, while the TCRdb copy is restricted to in-frame clones and leaves out a portion. The data contain fewer than 200,000 clones, about 79% of them singletons. Study observations and caveats: The study put 150 to 200 TCR beta chains on its list as cytomegalovirus-associated.

Details on this clone: Its antigen remains unidentified.

With V trimmed by 3 bases and J by 2 bases, 5 bases remained unmatched. The germline CDR1 and CDR2 sequences are LNHDA and SQIVND (reference sequence). The CDR3 is made up of 16 amino acids. The genes are TRBV19 and TRBJ2-7; 12 bases match TRBD2. Sequencing was carried out using PBMCs. The receptor was derived from a female donor in good health and CMV-seronegative. The CDR3 DNA reads as TGTGCCAGTAGTATCGGGACTAGCGGGTTTACCTACGAGCAGTACTTC. Translated, it gives CASSIGTSGFTYEQYF.